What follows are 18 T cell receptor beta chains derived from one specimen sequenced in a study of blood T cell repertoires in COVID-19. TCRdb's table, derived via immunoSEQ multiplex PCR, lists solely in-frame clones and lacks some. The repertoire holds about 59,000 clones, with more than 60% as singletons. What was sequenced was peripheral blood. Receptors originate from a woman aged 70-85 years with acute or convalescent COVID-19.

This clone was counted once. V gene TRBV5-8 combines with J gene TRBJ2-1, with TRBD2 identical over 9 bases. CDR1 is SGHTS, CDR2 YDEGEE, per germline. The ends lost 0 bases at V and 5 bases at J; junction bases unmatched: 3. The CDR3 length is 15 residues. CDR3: CASSLVLAGDNEQFF. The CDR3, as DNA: TGTGCCAGCAGCTTGGTATTAGCGGGGGACAATGAGCAGTTCTTC. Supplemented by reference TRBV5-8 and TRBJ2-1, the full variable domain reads EAGVTQSPTHLIKTRGQQATLRCSPISGHTSVYWYQQALGLGLQFLLWYDEGEERNRGNFPPRFSGRQFPNYSSELNVNALELEDSALYLCASSLVLAGDNEQFFGPGTRLTVL.

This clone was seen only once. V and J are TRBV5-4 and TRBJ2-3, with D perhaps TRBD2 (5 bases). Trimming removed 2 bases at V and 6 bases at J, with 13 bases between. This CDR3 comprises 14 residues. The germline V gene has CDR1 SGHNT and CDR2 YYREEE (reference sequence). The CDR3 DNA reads TGTGCCAGCAGCTTCAGCGGTGGTCAGGATACGCAGTATTTT. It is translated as CASSFSGGQDTQYF.

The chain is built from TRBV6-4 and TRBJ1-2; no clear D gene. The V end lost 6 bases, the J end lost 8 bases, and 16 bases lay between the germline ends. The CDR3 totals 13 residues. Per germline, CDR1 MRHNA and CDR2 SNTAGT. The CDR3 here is CASSGPGGRGYTF. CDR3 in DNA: TGTGCCAGCAGCGGACCGGGAGGGCGGGGCTACACCTTC.

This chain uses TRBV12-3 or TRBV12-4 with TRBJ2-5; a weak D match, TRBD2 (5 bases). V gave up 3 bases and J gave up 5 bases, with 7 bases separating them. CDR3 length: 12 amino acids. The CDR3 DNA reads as TGTGCCAGCAGTTTGCGGGTTGAGACCCAGTACTTC. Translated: CASSLRVETQYF.

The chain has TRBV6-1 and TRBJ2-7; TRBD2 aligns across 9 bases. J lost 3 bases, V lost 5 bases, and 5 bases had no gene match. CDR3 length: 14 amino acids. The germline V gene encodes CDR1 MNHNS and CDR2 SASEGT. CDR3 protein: CASSQRGDLYEQYF. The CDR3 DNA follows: TGTGCCAGCAGTCAGCGGGGGGACCTCTACGAGCAGTACTTC.

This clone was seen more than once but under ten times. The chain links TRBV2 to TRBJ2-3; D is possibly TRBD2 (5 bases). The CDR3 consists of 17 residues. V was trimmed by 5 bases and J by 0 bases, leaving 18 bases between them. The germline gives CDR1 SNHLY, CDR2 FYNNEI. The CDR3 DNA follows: TGTGCCAGCAGTCCTCCGTTTGGTAGCGCAAGCACAGATACGCAGTATTTT. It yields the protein CASSPPFGSASTDTQYF.

CDR3 in amino acids: CASNPSGEGEQYF. DNA for the CDR3: TGTGCCAGCAATCCTAGCGGAGAGGGCGAGCAGTACTTC. The chain couples TRBV6-5 to TRBJ2-7, with 7 bases matching TRBD2. Germline V gene lookup returns CDR1 MNHEY and CDR2 SVGAGI. This CDR3 comprises 13 residues. V lost 7 bases to trimming and J lost 6 bases; unmatched junction nucleotides: 9.

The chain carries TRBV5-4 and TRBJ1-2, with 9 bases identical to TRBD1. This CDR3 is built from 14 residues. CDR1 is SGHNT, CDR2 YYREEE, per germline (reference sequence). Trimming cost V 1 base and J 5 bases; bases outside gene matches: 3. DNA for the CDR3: TGTGCCAGCAGCTTGCAAGGGACAGGGTATGGCTACACCTTC. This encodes CASSLQGTGYGYTF.

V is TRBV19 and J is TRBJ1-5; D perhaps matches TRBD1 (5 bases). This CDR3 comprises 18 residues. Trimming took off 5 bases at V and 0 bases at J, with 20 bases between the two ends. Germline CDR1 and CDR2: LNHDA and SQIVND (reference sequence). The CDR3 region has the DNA TGTGCCAGTAGTTCAACATTGGGGCCAGCCTTTAGCAATCAGCCCCAGCATTTT. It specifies CASSSTLGPAFSNQPQHF.

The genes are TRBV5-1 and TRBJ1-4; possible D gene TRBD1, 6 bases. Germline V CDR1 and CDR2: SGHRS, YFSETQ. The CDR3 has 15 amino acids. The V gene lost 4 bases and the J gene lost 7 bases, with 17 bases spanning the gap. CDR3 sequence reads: CASSRQGIMGEKLFF. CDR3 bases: TGCGCCAGCAGCCGCCAGGGGATTATGGGTGAAAAACTGTTTTTT.

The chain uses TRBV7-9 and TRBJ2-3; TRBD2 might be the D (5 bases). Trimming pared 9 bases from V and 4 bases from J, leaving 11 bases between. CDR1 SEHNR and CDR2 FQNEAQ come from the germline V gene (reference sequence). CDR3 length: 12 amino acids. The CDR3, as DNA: TGTGCCAGGAGGGTTGGAGCAGATACGCAGTATTTT. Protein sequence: CARRVGADTQYF.

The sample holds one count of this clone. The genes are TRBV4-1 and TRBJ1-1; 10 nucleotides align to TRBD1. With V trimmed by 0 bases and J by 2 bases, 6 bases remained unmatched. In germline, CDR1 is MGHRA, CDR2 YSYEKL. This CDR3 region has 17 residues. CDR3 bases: TGCGCCAGCAGCCAAGACGACAGGGGGCGAGGAAACACTGAAGCTTTCTTT. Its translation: CASSQDDRGRGNTEAFF.

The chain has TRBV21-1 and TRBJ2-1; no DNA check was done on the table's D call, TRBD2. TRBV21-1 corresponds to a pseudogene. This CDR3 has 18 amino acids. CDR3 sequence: CASRHRSGGVSSYNEQFF. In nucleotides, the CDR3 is TGTGCCAGCAGGCACCGAAGCGGGGGGGTAAGCTCCTACAATGAGCAGTTCTTC.

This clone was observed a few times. The CDR3 nucleotides are TGTGCCTGGAATTCCGGGACAGGGTCAAAAGAGCAGTACTTC. It specifies CAWNSGTGSKEQYF. The chain recombines TRBV30 with TRBJ2-7; the match to TRBD1 covers 9 bases. Per germline, CDR1 GTSNPN and CDR2 SVGIG (reference sequence). This CDR3 has 14 amino acids. Unmatched junction bases numbered 11, after V lost 4 bases and J lost 7 bases.

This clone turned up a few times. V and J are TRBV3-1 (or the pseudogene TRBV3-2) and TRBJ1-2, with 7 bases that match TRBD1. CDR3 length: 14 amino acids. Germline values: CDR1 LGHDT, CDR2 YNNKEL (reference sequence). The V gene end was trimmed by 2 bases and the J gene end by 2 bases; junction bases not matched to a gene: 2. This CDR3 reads CASSQKGANYGYTF. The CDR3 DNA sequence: TGTGCCAGCAGCCAAAAGGGGGCCAACTATGGCTACACCTTC.

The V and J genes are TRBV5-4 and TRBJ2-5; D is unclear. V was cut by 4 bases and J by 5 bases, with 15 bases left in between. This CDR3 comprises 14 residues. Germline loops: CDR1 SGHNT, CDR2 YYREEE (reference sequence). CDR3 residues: CASSPRSRRETQYF. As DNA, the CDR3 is TGTGCCAGCAGCCCACGGAGCCGGCGGGAGACCCAGTACTTC.

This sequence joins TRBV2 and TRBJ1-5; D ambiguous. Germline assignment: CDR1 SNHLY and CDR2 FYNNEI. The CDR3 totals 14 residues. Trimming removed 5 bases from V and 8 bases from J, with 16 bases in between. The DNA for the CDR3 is TGTGCCAGCAGTCGGTTGACGCCCGGGGAGCCCCAGCATTTT. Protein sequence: CASSRLTPGEPQHF.

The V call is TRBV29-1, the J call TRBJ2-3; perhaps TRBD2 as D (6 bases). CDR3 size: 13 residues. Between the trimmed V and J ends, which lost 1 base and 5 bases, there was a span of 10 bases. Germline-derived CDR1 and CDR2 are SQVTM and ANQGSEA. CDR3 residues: CSVEVVGGDTQYF. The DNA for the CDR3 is TGCAGCGTTGAAGTGGTCGGGGGAGATACGCAGTATTTT.